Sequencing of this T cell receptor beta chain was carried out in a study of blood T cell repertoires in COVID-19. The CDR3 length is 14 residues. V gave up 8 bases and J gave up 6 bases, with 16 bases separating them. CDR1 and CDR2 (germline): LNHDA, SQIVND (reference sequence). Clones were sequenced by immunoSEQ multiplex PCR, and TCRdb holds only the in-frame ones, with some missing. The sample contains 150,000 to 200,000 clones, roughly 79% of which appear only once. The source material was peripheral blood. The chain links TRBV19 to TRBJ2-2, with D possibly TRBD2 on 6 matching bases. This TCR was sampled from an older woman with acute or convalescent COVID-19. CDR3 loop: CASRPQGGSGELFF. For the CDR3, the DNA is TGTGCCAGTCGACCTCAGGGAGGCTCCGGGGAGCTGTTTTTT.